This TCR beta chain was profiled in a study of graft-versus-host responses after intestinal transplantation. Looking at the study overall: Uniformly, recipients were administered anti-thymocyte globulin induction with subsequent tacrolimus and steroids for 2 to 3 years. Whole-study findings and limits: Some patients had graft-donor T cell macrochimerism, and their allografts showed high graft-versus-host to host-versus-graft clonal ratios.

Turning to this clone: Antigen specificity is unknown.

The data were produced by immunoSEQ multiplex PCR, yet TCRdb's version contains in-frame clones alone and is incomplete. This table holds about 86,000 clones, about 87% found once. Trimming at V came to 5 bases and at J to 15 bases, leaving 8 bases not matched to a gene. Germline V CDR1 and CDR2: SGHTA, FQGTGA. The CDR3 contains 12 residues. The clonotype was recovered from a human donor who was the organ donor for an intestinal transplant. Sequencing was performed on unstimulated CD4+ T cells sorted from spleen or lymph node cells, taken before transplant. V and J are TRBV7-3 and TRBJ2-1; 9 bases map to TRBD2. The CDR3 region is CASSEPGTSLFF. CDR3 nucleotides: TGTGCCAGCAGCGAACCCGGGACTAGCCTGTTCTTC.